The clone carrying this T cell receptor beta chain has ten or more counts. Antigen unknown. This sample is part of a study of response to subunit inactivated influenza vaccine. The study, taken as a whole, reports: Authors suggested each seasonal flu vaccination may recruit only limited numbers of new T cells.

In TCRdb, the RT-PCR reads were re-called with MiXCR into one record per CDR3 protein. The sample holds 400,000 to 650,000 distinct CDR3 sequences, more than 7% seen once. Trimming took 3 bases from V and 2 from J, leaving 5 bases between them. CDR3 length equals 14 residues. This sequence was found in a man between 50 and 70 years old who received an inactivated influenza vaccine. This specimen was PBMCs from blood, taken roughly 24 months after vaccination. The chain uses TRBV12-3 or TRBV12-4 and TRBJ2-6, with unresolved D. CDR3 amino acids: CASSFDPGANVLTF. CDR3 bases: TGTGCCAGCAGTTTTGACCCTGGGGCCAACGTCCTGACTTTC.